This T cell receptor beta chain was sequenced in a study of T cell clusters in autoimmune cytopenias. Multiplex touch-down PCR amplified TRB using TRB-A and TRB-B pools in one tube. With the multiplex PCR reads reprocessed, TCRdb shows one record per CDR3 protein and no DNA. Found here are some 13,000 distinct CDR3 sequences; the top ten clones hold around 2.7%. Each sample's input was 250 ng genomic DNA, 35,000 to 40,000 genome equivalents. Sequenced input: peripheral blood. The receptor was isolated from a human donor with an autoimmune cytopenia or autoimmune hepatitis (not recorded which).

CDR3 amino acids: CASREDQPQHF. This chain connects TRBV6-6 to TRBJ1-5. The CDR3 is made up of 11 amino acids. Germline V gene lookup returns CDR1 MNHNY and CDR2 SVGAGI (reference sequence).